This note documents a single T cell receptor beta chain sequence. No antigen is known for it. The donors were all Caucasian adults (living in Nashville, Tennessee). This specimen comes from a study of shared clonotypes between healthy human individuals. For sorted subsets, approximately 200 ng DNA per replicate equaled about 30,000 T cell genomes. Measured with immunoSEQ multiplex PCR; TCRdb has only the in-frame clones, and not every one. This table has 1 million to 1.2 million clones, about 72% appearing once. From germline, CDR1 is SGHKS and CDR2 YYEKEE (reference sequence). CDR3 length equals 16 residues. With 3 bases clipped from V and 2 bases from J, the junction kept 3 bases outside the gene matches. Study conclusions and caveats: It was observed that 5% to 6% of naive CD4 clonotypes were shared across several donors. Larger richness was generally estimated for naive than memory subsets.

The sequence came from a man aged 18-30 years in good health. Some clones in this sample may be carry-over from other donors' samples. V gene TRBV5-5 combines with J gene TRBJ1-5; TRBD1 aligns across 12 bases. Sequencing was performed on memory CD4+ T cells from PBMCs. Described subset: CD45RA-negative fraction. The CDR3 is CASSSGTGGGNQPQHF. As DNA, the CDR3 is TGTGCCAGCAGCTCCGGGACAGGGGGCGGCAATCAGCCCCAGCATTTT.